The rows below give T cell receptor beta chains drawn from one sample of a study of shared clonotypes between healthy human individuals. Here immunoSEQ multiplex PCR was the method, and the copy in TCRdb shows in-frame clones only, minus some. The sample contains more than 2 million clones, around 93% of which appear only once. Sequencing was carried out using naive CD8+ T cells from PBMCs. These receptors were obtained from a man aged 18 to 30 in good health. Some clones in this sample may be carry-over from other donors' samples. Each CDR3 is given without its conserved first and last residue. D genes are given only for firm matches.

>TRBJ1-1|-|11|TRBV27
ASSLGSNTEAF
>TRBJ1-1|-|11|TRBV27
ASSLSERTEAF
>TRBJ2-7|-|13|TRBV21-1
ASRFSGRDPLAQY
>TRBJ2-2|-|14|TRBV11-3
ASSTWTGSNTGELF
>TRBJ1-3|-|14|TRBV7-9
ASSAETGSSGNTIY
>TRBJ2-1|TRBD2|12|TRBV19
ASSLAGWGNEQF
>TRBJ2-1|TRBD2|13|TRBV29-1
SVEEGLAGVNEQF
>TRBJ2-3|-|11|TRBV7-3
ASSDSTTDTQY
>TRBJ2-1|-|11|TRBV5-5
ASSLSPGNEQF
>TRBJ1-1|TRBD1|15|TRBV5-1
ASSWDREYGLNTEAF